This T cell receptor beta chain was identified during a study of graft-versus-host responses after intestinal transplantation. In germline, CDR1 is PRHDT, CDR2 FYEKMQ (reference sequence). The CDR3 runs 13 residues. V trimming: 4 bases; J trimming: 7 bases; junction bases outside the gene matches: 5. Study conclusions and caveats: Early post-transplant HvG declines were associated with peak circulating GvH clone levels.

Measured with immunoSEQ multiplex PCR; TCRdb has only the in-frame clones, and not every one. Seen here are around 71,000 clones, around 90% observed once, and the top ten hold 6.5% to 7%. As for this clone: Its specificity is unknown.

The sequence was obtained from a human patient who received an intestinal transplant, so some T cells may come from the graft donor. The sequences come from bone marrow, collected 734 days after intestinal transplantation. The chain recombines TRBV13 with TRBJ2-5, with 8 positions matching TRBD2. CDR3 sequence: CASSSSGLPTQYF. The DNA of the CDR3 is TGTGCCAGCAGCTCTAGCGGGCTACCGACCCAGTACTTC.